The 5 T cell receptor beta chains below come from one sample, sequenced in a study of cytomegalovirus exposure and HLA in healthy donors. Both 60 Vbeta primers and 13 Jbeta primers went into the PCR. Only in-frame clones appear in the TCRdb table, and some are missing; sequencing was by immunoSEQ multiplex PCR. The table includes more than 80,000 clones, about 75% detected once. Sequencing was performed on PBMCs. The receptors originated from a man aged 40-50 years in good health and CMV-seronegative.

This clone has just one count. This rearrangement joins TRBV18 to TRBJ2-2; perhaps TRBD1 as D (6 bases). V was shortened by 2 bases and J by 0 bases, with 31 bases between the two germline ends. The CDR3 sequence is 23 residues long. CDR1 is KGHSH, CDR2 LQKENI, per germline. CDR3 DNA: TGTGCCAGCTCACCAGGGTCTGTTGAATATCTGCCAGGGGATACCACGAACACCGGGGAGCTGTTTTTT. This gives the protein CASSPGSVEYLPGDTTNTGELFF.

This chain uses TRBV9 with TRBJ1-6; 11 bases are a match to TRBD1. The CDR3 is 15 amino acids. The germline V gene encodes CDR1 SGDLS and CDR2 YYNGEE. The J segment lost 9 bases and the V segment lost 3 bases, leaving 5 bases of the junction unmatched. CDR3: CASSAGTGGGSPLHF. The CDR3 DNA follows: TGTGCCAGCAGCGCCGGGACAGGGGGTGGTTCACCCCTCCACTTT.

The sample holds a few counts of this clone. V is TRBV5-1 and J is TRBJ1-6; TRBD1 matches 7 bases. The germline gives CDR1 SGHRS, CDR2 YFSETQ. The J segment lost 5 bases and the V segment lost 4 bases, leaving 6 bases of the junction unmatched. This CDR3 is built from 15 residues. DNA for the CDR3: TGCGCCAGCAGCAACGGACAGGCGGATAATTCACCCCTCCACTTT. It is translated as CASSNGQADNSPLHF.

This chain links TRBV7-9 with TRBJ1-2; possibly TRBD1 for D (6 bases). V was shortened by 5 bases and J by 1 base, with 11 bases between the two germline ends. In germline, CDR1 is SEHNR, CDR2 FQNEAQ (reference sequence). This CDR3 region has 14 residues. CDR3 DNA: TGTGCCAGCAGCCGAGGACAGATTAACTATGGCTACACCTTC. Its translation: CASSRGQINYGYTF.

The chain couples TRBV6-5 to TRBJ1-2; D call uncertain. The CDR3 loop spans 13 amino acids. The V end was cut by 6 bases, the J end by 8 bases, with 16 bases between. Germline V gene data show CDR1 as MNHEY and CDR2 as SVGAGI. The CDR3 sequence: CASRRDMSAGYTF. Written as DNA, the CDR3 is TGTGCCAGCAGGAGAGACATGTCGGCCGGCTACACCTTC.